A selection of T cell receptor beta chains follows, all from one sample in a study of T cell repertoires in cytomegalovirus infection. What these receptors recognize is not known. MiXCR, applied by TCRdb to the reads, yields one record per CDR3 protein. The sample yields roughly 220,000 distinct CDR3 sequences, around 35% seen once. The specimen was CD8+ T cells from cultured PBMCs, collected from culture after CMV antigen stimulation. The receptor set was obtained from a human donor in good health (CMV status not recorded). Some clones in this sample may be carry-over from other donors' samples. Each CDR3 is given with its conserved first and last residue. The D gene is left open where the match is weak. Part of the rows lack a size; the others show once, few, many or a class for expanded clones.

V gene	J gene	D gene	clone size	CDR3 DNA	CDR3 protein
TRBV7-3	TRBJ2-1	TRBD1	many	TGTGCCAGCAGCTTGCGACAGGGGACCAACAATGAGCAGTTCTTC	CASSLRQGTNNEQFF
TRBV19	TRBJ1-1	TRBD1	NA	TGTGCCAGTAGTATAGCAGCAGGGGGCTCTGAAGCTTTCTTT	CASSIAAGGSEAFF
TRBV7-9	TRBJ1-1	NA	NA	TGTGCCAGCAGCTATAGCAATGAAGCTTTCTTT	CASSYSNEAFF
TRBV4-1	TRBJ2-1	TRBD1	NA	TGCGCCAGCAGCGGGGGGACAGGATACAATGAGCAGTTCTTC	CASSGGTGYNEQFF
TRBV4-1	TRBJ1-2	NA	NA	TGCGCCAGCAGCCTGGAGGGGGGTCTGAACTATGGCTACACCTTC	CASSLEGGLNYGYTF
TRBV10-3	TRBJ2-1	TRBD2	NA	TGTGCCATCCGAGGACTAGCGGGTGGAGCTAGGAATGAGCAGTTCTTC	CAIRGLAGGARNEQFF
TRBV7-2	TRBJ2-3	NA	NA	TGTGCCAGCAGTCCATCCGCGTCTAGCACAGATACGCAGTATTTT	CASSPSASSTDTQYF
TRBV7-9	TRBJ1-2	TRBD1	NA	TGTGCCAGCGTTAAGGGGACAGGGGGCTTTGATGGCTACACCTTC	CASVKGTGGFDGYTF
TRBV12-3/TRBV12-4	TRBJ1-3	NA	NA	TGTGCCAGCAGTTTGACGGAGAGCTCTGGAAACACCATATATTTT	CASSLTESSGNTIYF
TRBV27	TRBJ2-3	TRBD2	NA	TGTGCCAGCAGTACCACCCGACTAGCGGAATTCACAGATACGCAGTATTTT	CASSTTRLAEFTDTQYF
TRBV30	TRBJ2-1	NA	NA	TGTGCCTGGACCTCAACCGGGACCTCGGATGAGCAGTTCTTC	CAWTSTGTSDEQFF
TRBV12-3/TRBV12-4	TRBJ2-3	TRBD1	many	TGTGCCAGCAGTCAAAACAGGGGTGCAGATACGCAGTATTTT	CASSQNRGADTQYF
TRBV6-5	TRBJ2-7	NA	few	TGTGCCAGCAGTCCGACAGCTCGACACTACGAGCAGTACTTC	CASSPTARHYEQYF
TRBV25-1	TRBJ1-4	NA	NA	TGTGCCAGCAGTGAATATAGTGTTGGAGGGACTAATGAAAAACTGTTTTTT	CASSEYSVGGTNEKLFF
TRBV12-5	TRBJ2-2	TRBD1	few	TGTGCTAGTGGTTCCCACCAAGGACAGGGGGCCGGGGAGCTGTTTTTT	CASGSHQGQGAGELFF
TRBV27	TRBJ2-3	TRBD2	few	TGTGCCAGCAGTTCGGTAGCGGGCGGGAGCGGCACAGATACGCAGTATTTT	CASSSVAGGSGTDTQYF
TRBV7-2	TRBJ2-5	NA	few	TGTGCCAGCAGCTTAGAACCCTCCCTGTACCAAGAGACCCAGTACTTC	CASSLEPSLYQETQYF
TRBV6-1	TRBJ1-2	NA	NA	TGTGCCAGCAGTGAATCCTATTTACAAGCTAACTATGGCTACACCTTC	CASSESYLQANYGYTF
TRBV6-5	TRBJ1-1	NA	once	TGTGCCAGCAGTTACTCCGGGGCTAGGGGGATCACTGAAGCTTTCTTT	CASSYSGARGITEAFF
TRBV19	TRBJ1-1	TRBD1	NA	TGTGCCAGTAGTATATCGAGGACAGGGAACACTGAAGCTTTCTTT	CASSISRTGNTEAFF
TRBV12-3/TRBV12-4	TRBJ2-2	NA	NA	TGTGCCAGCCATTCTAGGACCGGGGAGCTGTTTTTT	CASHSRTGELFF
TRBV25-1	TRBJ2-2	TRBD1	NA	TGTGCCAGCAGTGCCCGGACAGGGGGCTTGGCCGGGGAGCTGTTTTTT	CASSARTGGLAGELFF
TRBV7-3	TRBJ2-5	TRBD1	NA	TGTGCCAGCAGTAGGACAGGGGGATGGGAGACCCAGTACTTC	CASSRTGGWETQYF
TRBV19	TRBJ1-3	NA	NA	TGTGCCAGTAGAACGCCGGACCCGCGATTTGGAAACACCATATATTTT	CASRTPDPRFGNTIYF
TRBV20-1	TRBJ2-5	NA	few	TGCAGTGCTAGAGATCACCTAGTTCTAAAGACCCAGTACTTC	CSARDHLVLKTQYF
TRBV6-2/TRBV6-3	TRBJ1-5	TRBD1	NA	TGTGCCAGCACCAGACAGGGCCTTAGCAATCAGCCCCAGCATTTT	CASTRQGLSNQPQHF
TRBV2	TRBJ2-1	TRBD2	few	TGTGCCAGCAGAGTGGGCGGGGAGGGCCGGATGAATGAGCAGTTCTTC	CASRVGGEGRMNEQFF
TRBV19	TRBJ1-5	NA	NA	TGTGCCAGTAAACGGGCTGACAGCAATCAGCCCCAGCATTTT	CASKRADSNQPQHF
TRBV27	TRBJ2-7	TRBD1	NA	TGTGCCAGCAGCCCTGCAGGGGGTTATAACTACGAGCAGTACTTC	CASSPAGGYNYEQYF
TRBV5-1	TRBJ2-1	TRBD2	NA	TGCGCCAGCAGCTTGCCAGCGGGGGGGTATGATAATGAGCAGTTCTTC	CASSLPAGGYDNEQFF
TRBV19	TRBJ2-3	TRBD2	NA	TGTGCCAGTAGTGCGGGACTAGCCCGACCCGGGGATACGCAGTATTTT	CASSAGLARPGDTQYF
TRBV10-2	TRBJ2-7	NA	NA	TGCGCCAGCAGTGATTATTCGGTATCCTTTTACGAGCAGTACTTC	CASSDYSVSFYEQYF
TRBV5-1	TRBJ2-1	TRBD1	few	TGCGCCAGCAGCTTGAGCAGGGGGCGCATAAATGAGCAGTTCTTC	CASSLSRGRINEQFF
TRBV19	TRBJ1-5	NA	few	TGTGCCAGTAGTCAACCCTTTGAGGCGAATCAGCCCCAGCATTTT	CASSQPFEANQPQHF
TRBV7-2	TRBJ2-1	TRBD2	many	TGTGCCAGCAGGGATCCGAGGGTAAGCGGGGGGCCGAGCTCCTACAATGAGCAGTTCTTC	CASRDPRVSGGPSSYNEQFF
TRBV9	TRBJ2-7	NA	NA	TGTGCCAGCAGCGTAGAGGACAGTGAAGGGGACGAGCAGTACTTC	CASSVEDSEGDEQYF
TRBV7-3	TRBJ2-5	NA	NA	TGTGCCAGCAGCAGAGACCCGACAGAGACCCAGTACTTC	CASSRDPTETQYF
TRBV23-1	TRBJ2-7	NA	once	TGCGCCAGTTTAATGGCGGGGAGTCCCTACGAGCAGTACTTC	CASLMAGSPYEQYF
TRBV10-3	TRBJ1-4	TRBD1	NA	TGTGCCATCAGTGAGAAGAAAACGACAGGGCTAAGACCTCATGAAAAACTGTTTTTT	CAISEKKTTGLRPHEKLFF
TRBV7-8	TRBJ2-1	TRBD2	many	TGTGCCAGCAGCTTCGGACTAGCACTCAGCTCCTACAATGAGCAGTTCTTC	CASSFGLALSSYNEQFF
TRBV5-5	TRBJ1-2	NA	many	TGTGCCAGCAGCTTGGCAGGGACCGTGTATGGCTACACCTTC	CASSLAGTVYGYTF
TRBV10-2	TRBJ2-3	TRBD2	once	TGCGCCAGCGGACGAGCGGGGTGGGGCACAGATACGCAGTATTTT	CASGRAGWGTDTQYF
TRBV6-1	TRBJ2-7	TRBD1	few	TGTGCCAGCAGATGGGACAGAGACTACGAGCAGTACTTC	CASRWDRDYEQYF
TRBV7-9	TRBJ2-7	NA	few	TGTGCCAGCAGCCCCCGGGACGGCTCCTACGAGCAGTACTTC	CASSPRDGSYEQYF
TRBV14	TRBJ2-1	NA	NA	TGTGCCAGCTCCCAATCAGTGAATGAGCAGTTCTTC	CASSQSVNEQFF
TRBV7-2	TRBJ2-7	NA	NA	TGTGCCAGCAGCTTAGACGGCCTCTCCTACGAGCAGTACTTC	CASSLDGLSYEQYF
TRBV27	TRBJ2-3	NA	NA	TGTGCCAGCAGTTCCTCTGGAGGCCCCGGTGCGCAGTATTTT	CASSSSGGPGAQYF
TRBV20-1	TRBJ2-5	NA	few	TGCAGTGCTAGAGCTCGACGGAGCATAGTGCAAGAGACCCAGTACTTC	CSARARRSIVQETQYF
TRBV6-6	TRBJ2-1	NA	few	TGTGCCAGCGGCCCCTCCCAGAGCACCCTCTCCTACAATGAGCAGTTCTTC	CASGPSQSTLSYNEQFF
TRBV7-9	TRBJ2-5	TRBD2	NA	TGTGCCAGCAGCCCCACTAGCGGGAGGCTTCAAGAGACCCAGTACTTC	CASSPTSGRLQETQYF
TRBV19	TRBJ2-2	TRBD2	NA	TGTGCCAGTAGTATAGGTCTCGGACGGGGGGACACCGGGGAGCTGTTTTTT	CASSIGLGRGDTGELFF
TRBV7-8	TRBJ2-1	TRBD2	many	TGTGCCAGCAGCCCCTATGGCGGGGGGGGCTCCTACAATGAGCAGTTCTTC	CASSPYGGGGSYNEQFF
TRBV7-9	TRBJ2-4	NA	few	TGTGCCAGCAGCTTAATAGAGTCCGCCGACATTCAGTACTTC	CASSLIESADIQYF